Here is one T cell receptor (beta chain) with its context. The entry originates in a study of CD8+CD57+ T cells in acquired aplastic anemia. TCR beta VDJ and CDR3 profiles were obtained from a genomic DNA template. Via MiXCR, TCRdb re-called the reads, giving one row per CDR3 protein. Among roughly 63,000 distinct CDR3 sequences listed, 45% to 55% were seen once. CDR1 is SNHLY and CDR2 is FYNNEI in the germline V gene. The V end lost 6 bases, the J end lost 4 bases, and 13 bases lay between the germline ends. There are 14 residues in the CDR3. The clonotype originates from a human donor in good health, serving as a control. This sequence joins TRBV2 and TRBJ1-5; possible D gene TRBD1, 6 bases. Specimen: sorted CD4+, CD8+, or CD8+CD57+ T cells (not recorded which) from PBMCs. The CDR3 DNA is TGTGCCAGCAGAACGGACAGCGAGAATCAGCCCCAGCATTTT. This sequence encodes CASRTDSENQPQHF. The full variable domain, in which reference TRBV2 and TRBJ1-5 provide the parts outside the CDR3, is EPEVTQTPSHQVTQMGQEVILRCVPISNHLYFYWYRQILGQKVEFLVSFYNNEISEKSEIFDDQFSVERPDGSNFTLKIRSTKLEDSAMYFCASRTDSENQPQHFGDGTRLSIL.